A selection of T cell receptor beta chains follows, all from one sample in a study of CD8+CD57+ T cells in acquired aplastic anemia. TCRdb reprocessed the reads via MiXCR and lists one record per CDR3 protein. The profile shows around 150,000 distinct CDR3 sequences, around 48% of them singletons. The sequenced sample was sorted CD4+, CD8+, or CD8+CD57+ T cells (not recorded which) from PBMCs. The receptor set was obtained from a human donor with aplastic anemia. Both conserved end residues are part of each CDR3. The order of the fields is D gene, V gene, J gene, clone size, CDR3 protein, CDR3 DNA. D genes are given only for firm matches. Size values are once, few and many counts, or a class for expanded clones, and some rows have none.

D: NA
V: TRBV15
J: TRBJ1-5
size: NA
CDR3: CATSRDRDSNQPQHF
DNA: TGTGCCACCAGCAGAGACCGGGACAGCAATCAGCCCCAGCATTTT

D: NA
V: TRBV20-1
J: TRBJ1-2
size: NA
CDR3: CSVRGYSGSYGYTF
DNA: TGCAGTGTCAGAGGTTACAGTGGGAGCTATGGCTACACCTTC

D: TRBD2
V: TRBV29-1
J: TRBJ2-7
size: many
CDR3: CSVGRMGTSYEQYF
DNA: TGCAGCGTGGGGAGGATGGGGACTAGCTACGAGCAGTACTTC

D: NA
V: TRBV20-1
J: TRBJ1-1
size: NA
CDR3: CSARGQKDTEAFF
DNA: TGCAGTGCTAGAGGTCAGAAAGACACTGAAGCTTTCTTT

D: NA
V: TRBV5-6
J: TRBJ2-6
size: many
CDR3: CASSLLAGFSGANVLTF
DNA: TGTGCCAGCAGCTTGTTGGCAGGCTTCTCTGGGGCCAACGTCCTGACTTTC

D: NA
V: TRBV2
J: TRBJ1-3
size: NA
CDR3: CASSGRTVSGNTIYF
DNA: TGTGCCAGCAGCGGACGGACAGTCTCTGGAAACACCATATATTTT

D: NA
V: TRBV19
J: TRBJ1-4
size: NA
CDR3: CASSQTATNEKLFF
DNA: TGTGCCAGTAGCCAGACAGCAACTAATGAAAAACTGTTTTTT

D: NA
V: TRBV10-3
J: TRBJ1-1
size: NA
CDR3: CAITELMNTEAFF
DNA: TGTGCCATCACCGAATTGATGAACACTGAAGCTTTCTTT

D: TRBD1
V: TRBV7-9
J: TRBJ2-1
size: NA
CDR3: CASPPPGTGGHEQFF
DNA: TGTGCCAGCCCCCCACCCGGGACAGGGGGCCATGAGCAGTTCTTC

D: TRBD1
V: TRBV10-3
J: TRBJ1-4
size: many
CDR3: CAISEGTGSADEKLFF
DNA: TGTGCCATCAGTGAGGGGACAGGGAGCGCGGATGAAAAACTGTTTTTT

D: NA
V: TRBV29-1
J: TRBJ2-7
size: NA
CDR3: CSVRQQNTFDEQYF
DNA: TGCAGCGTCCGACAGCAGAATACGTTTGACGAGCAGTACTTC

D: NA
V: TRBV10-3
J: TRBJ2-7
size: many
CDR3: CAISESQEQYF
DNA: TGTGCCATCAGTGAGTCCCAGGAGCAGTACTTC

D: NA
V: TRBV19
J: TRBJ1-5
size: NA
CDR3: CATRWVEGWNQPQHF
DNA: TGTGCCACCAGATGGGTTGAAGGGTGGAATCAGCCCCAGCATTTT

D: NA
V: TRBV18
J: TRBJ2-7
size: NA
CDR3: CASSPDRSYEQYF
DNA: TGTGCCAGCTCTCCGGATCGTTCATACGAGCAGTACTTC

D: NA
V: TRBV15
J: TRBJ2-5
size: NA
CDR3: CATSRGGRDLETQYF
DNA: TGTGCCACCAGCAGGGGGGGACGGGATCTAGAGACCCAGTACTTC

D: TRBD1
V: TRBV5-5
J: TRBJ1-1
size: NA
CDR3: CASSAGQGLVNTVAFF
DNA: TGTGCCAGCAGCGCAGGACAGGGGTTGGTTAACACTGTAGCTTTCTTT

D: NA
V: TRBV10-3
J: TRBJ2-7
size: NA
CDR3: CAITRDGASYEQYF
DNA: TGTGCCATCACCAGGGACGGAGCCTCCTACGAGCAGTACTTC

D: TRBD1
V: TRBV7-2
J: TRBJ2-7
size: many
CDR3: CASSLVGTGLSYEQYF
DNA: TGTGCCAGCAGCTTAGTAGGGACAGGCCTCTCCTACGAGCAGTACTTC

D: TRBD1
V: TRBV25-1
J: TRBJ1-4
size: NA
CDR3: CASSENRGRGGEKLFF
DNA: TGTGCCAGCAGTGAGAACAGGGGCCGAGGAGGGGAAAAACTGTTTTTT

D: NA
V: TRBV14
J: TRBJ1-1
size: many
CDR3: CASSPHRANTEAFF
DNA: TGTGCCAGCAGCCCCCACAGGGCAAACACTGAAGCTTTCTTT

D: NA
V: TRBV9
J: TRBJ1-2
size: many
CDR3: CASSPEGHPNYGYTF
DNA: TGTGCCAGCAGCCCAGAGGGACACCCGAACTATGGCTACACCTTC

D: TRBD1
V: TRBV7-6
J: TRBJ2-6
size: NA
CDR3: CASSSGTGTNVLTF
DNA: TGTGCCAGCAGCTCCGGGACAGGGACGAACGTCCTGACTTTC

D: TRBD2
V: TRBV5-1
J: TRBJ2-1
size: many
CDR3: CASSLTGSGINEQFF
DNA: TGCGCCAGCAGCTTGACGGGCAGCGGGATCAATGAGCAGTTCTTC

D: NA
V: TRBV2
J: TRBJ2-5
size: NA
CDR3: CASRKPSASFQETQYF
DNA: TGTGCCAGCAGGAAGCCTAGCGCCTCCTTCCAGGAGACCCAGTACTTC

D: NA
V: TRBV11-1
J: TRBJ2-1
size: NA
CDR3: CASSLELARVDEQFF
DNA: TGTGCCAGCAGCTTAGAGCTAGCGAGAGTAGACGAGCAGTTCTTC

D: NA
V: TRBV2
J: TRBJ1-2
size: many
CDR3: CASSKVQNGYTF
DNA: TGTGCCAGCAGTAAGGTACAGAATGGCTACACCTTC

D: NA
V: TRBV19
J: TRBJ2-7
size: NA
CDR3: CASSHNGYREFYEQYF
DNA: TGTGCCAGTAGTCATAATGGGTACAGGGAATTCTACGAGCAGTACTTC

D: TRBD1
V: TRBV12-3/TRBV12-4
J: TRBJ2-3
size: many
CDR3: CASSSGTGLSTDTQYF
DNA: TGTGCCAGCAGTTCCGGGACAGGTCTTAGCACAGATACGCAGTATTTT

D: NA
V: TRBV11-2
J: TRBJ2-3
size: NA
CDR3: CASSLLNSTSPFPDTQYF
DNA: TGTGCCAGCAGCTTATTAAATAGTACTAGTCCCTTTCCAGATACGCAGTATTTT

D: TRBD2
V: TRBV7-3
J: TRBJ2-5
size: NA
CDR3: CASSSYSSGVETQYF
DNA: TGTGCCAGCAGCTCCTATTCTAGCGGGGTAGAGACTCAGTACTTC

D: TRBD2
V: TRBV20-1
J: TRBJ2-7
size: NA
CDR3: CSAPPRTSPNEQYF
DNA: TGCAGTGCTCCCCCCAGGACTAGCCCCAACGAGCAGTACTTC

D: NA
V: TRBV2
J: TRBJ1-1
size: few
CDR3: CASGPGTHTEAFF
DNA: TGTGCCAGCGGACCCGGGACTCACACTGAAGCTTTCTTT

D: TRBD2
V: TRBV7-9
J: TRBJ2-3
size: many
CDR3: CASSFSGSRTDTQYF
DNA: TGTGCCAGCAGCTTCAGCGGGAGTAGGACAGATACGCAGTATTTT

D: NA
V: TRBV10-3
J: TRBJ1-1
size: NA
CDR3: CAISESKGLNTEAFF
DNA: TGTGCCATCAGTGAGTCGAAGGGATTGAACACTGAAGCTTTCTTT

D: NA
V: TRBV20-1
J: TRBJ2-2
size: NA
CDR3: CSARETSTGELFF
DNA: TGCAGTGCTAGAGAAACTAGCACCGGGGAGCTGTTTTTT

D: NA
V: TRBV9
J: TRBJ2-5
size: NA
CDR3: CASSQTWGETQYF
DNA: TGTGCCAGCAGCCAAACTTGGGGAGAGACCCAGTACTTC

D: NA
V: TRBV9
J: TRBJ1-6
size: many
CDR3: CASSSPGENSPLHF
DNA: TGTGCCAGCAGCTCCCCGGGGGAGAATTCACCCCTCCACTTT

D: TRBD2
V: TRBV3-1
J: TRBJ2-3
size: NA
CDR3: CASSLISGRALPDTQYF
DNA: TGTGCCAGCAGCCTTATCAGCGGGAGGGCCCTGCCAGATACGCAGTATTTT

D: NA
V: TRBV10-3
J: TRBJ1-5
size: few
CDR3: CAISDGAYSNQPQHF
DNA: TGTGCCATCAGCGACGGGGCTTATAGCAATCAGCCCCAGCATTTT

D: TRBD1
V: TRBV11-2
J: TRBJ2-7
size: many
CDR3: CASSLGGTGGLYEQYF
DNA: TGTGCCAGCAGCTTAGGCGGGACAGGGGGCCTCTACGAGCAGTACTTC

D: TRBD2
V: TRBV29-1
J: TRBJ2-1
size: NA
CDR3: CSVGGWGGSYNEQFF
DNA: TGCAGCGTTGGTGGTTGGGGGGGGTCCTACAATGAGCAGTTCTTC

D: TRBD2
V: TRBV25-1
J: TRBJ2-2
size: once
CDR3: CASSEDLEIAGENTGELFF
DNA: TGTGCCAGCAGTGAAGACTTAGAGATAGCGGGGGAGAACACCGGGGAGCTGTTTTTT

D: NA
V: TRBV5-1
J: TRBJ2-7
size: once
CDR3: CASSLDSEQYF
DNA: TGCGCCAGCAGCCTGGACAGCGAGCAGTACTTC

D: NA
V: TRBV2
J: TRBJ1-5
size: NA
CDR3: CASSEQGRSNQPQHF
DNA: TGTGCCAGCAGTGAGCAGGGACGGAGCAATCAGCCTCAGCATTTT

D: NA
V: TRBV5-1
J: TRBJ1-1
size: NA
CDR3: CASSWGGLKNTEAFF
DNA: TGCGCCAGCAGCTGGGGTGGCCTTAAGAACACTGAAGCTTTCTTT

D: NA
V: TRBV9
J: TRBJ1-6
size: NA
CDR3: CASSLDIRVSPYSSPLHF
DNA: TGTGCCAGCAGCTTAGATATCAGGGTTTCTCCCTATAGTTCACCCCTCCACTTT

D: NA
V: TRBV6-5
J: TRBJ1-1
size: few
CDR3: CASSYGGEAEAFF
DNA: TGTGCCAGCAGTTACGGGGGCGAGGCCGAAGCTTTCTTT

D: TRBD2
V: TRBV11-2
J: TRBJ2-1
size: once
CDR3: CASSPWTSGHGYNEQFF
DNA: TGTGCCAGCAGCCCCTGGACTAGCGGCCACGGGTACAATGAGCAGTTCTTC